This T cell receptor (beta chain) was captured in a study of cytomegalovirus exposure and HLA in healthy donors. In this sample, this clone turned up once. Its antigen is undetermined. The germline V gene encodes CDR1 SEHNR and CDR2 FQNEAQ (reference sequence). With 5 bases clipped from V and 3 bases from J, the junction kept 11 bases outside the gene matches. The CDR3 consists of 16 residues. Study-wide points: Across all donors, roughly uniform sequencing depth was an assumption of the presence/absence analyses. As a later analysis revealed, most CMV-associated TCR beta chains appeared HLA-restricted. In an earlier analysis, most TCR beta V segments were productive about 87% or about 30% of the time.

With 60 Vbeta and 13 Jbeta primers, the PCR was carried out. Clones were read by immunoSEQ multiplex PCR, and TCRdb kept only the in-frame ones, dropping some. The sample yields 60,000 to 90,000 clones, about two thirds seen once. The specimen was PBMCs. The gene calls are TRBV7-9 and TRBJ2-3; 7 bases fit TRBD1. This clonotype originated in a man aged 40-50 years in good health and CMV-seropositive. CDR3 protein: CASSTWAGDRTDTQYF. The CDR3 region has the DNA TGTGCCAGCAGCACGTGGGCCGGGGACAGAACAGATACGCAGTATTTT.